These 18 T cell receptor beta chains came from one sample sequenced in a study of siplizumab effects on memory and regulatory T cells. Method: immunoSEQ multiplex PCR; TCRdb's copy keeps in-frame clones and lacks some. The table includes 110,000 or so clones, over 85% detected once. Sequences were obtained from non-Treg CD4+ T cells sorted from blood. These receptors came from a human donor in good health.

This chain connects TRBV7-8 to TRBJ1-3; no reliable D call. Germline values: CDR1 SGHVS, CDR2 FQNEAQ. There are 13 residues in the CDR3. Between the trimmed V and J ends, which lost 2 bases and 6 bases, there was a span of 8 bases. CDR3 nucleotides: TGTGCCAGCAGCTTACAATATTTAAACACCATATATTTT. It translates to CASSLQYLNTIYF.

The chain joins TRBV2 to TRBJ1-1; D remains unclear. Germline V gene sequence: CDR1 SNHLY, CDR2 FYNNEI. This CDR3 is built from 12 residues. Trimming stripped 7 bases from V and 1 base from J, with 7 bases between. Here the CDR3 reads CASIFGNTEAFF. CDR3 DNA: TGTGCCAGCATATTCGGGAACACTGAAGCTTTCTTT.

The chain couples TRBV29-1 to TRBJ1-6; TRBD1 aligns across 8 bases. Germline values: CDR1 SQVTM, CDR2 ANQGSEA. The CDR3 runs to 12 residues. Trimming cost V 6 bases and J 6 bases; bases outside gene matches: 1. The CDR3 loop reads CSVGQGNSPLHF. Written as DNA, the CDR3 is TGCAGCGTAGGACAGGGTAATTCACCCCTCCACTTT.

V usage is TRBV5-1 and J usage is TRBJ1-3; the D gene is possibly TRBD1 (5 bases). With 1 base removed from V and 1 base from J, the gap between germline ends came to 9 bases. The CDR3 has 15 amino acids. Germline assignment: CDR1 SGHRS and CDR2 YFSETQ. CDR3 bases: TGCGCCAGCAGCTTGTATTGGGGGTCTGGAAACACCATATATTTT. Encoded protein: CASSLYWGSGNTIYF.

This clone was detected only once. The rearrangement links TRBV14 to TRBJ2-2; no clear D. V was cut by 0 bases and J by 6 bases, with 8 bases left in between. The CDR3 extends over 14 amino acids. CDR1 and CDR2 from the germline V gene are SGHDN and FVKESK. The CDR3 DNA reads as TGTGCCAGCAGCCAAGAACTCCGGGCCGGGGAGCTGTTTTTT. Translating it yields CASSQELRAGELFF.

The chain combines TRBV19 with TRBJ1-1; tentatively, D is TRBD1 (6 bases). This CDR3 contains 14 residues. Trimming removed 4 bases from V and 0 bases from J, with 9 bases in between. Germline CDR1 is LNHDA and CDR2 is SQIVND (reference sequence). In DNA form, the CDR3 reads TGTGCCAGTAGTACCACAGGGCTGAACACTGAAGCTTTCTTT. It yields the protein CASSTTGLNTEAFF. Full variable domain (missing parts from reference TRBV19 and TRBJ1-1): DGGITQSPKYLFRKEGQNVTLSCEQNLNHDAMYWYRQDPGQGLRLIYYSQIVNDFQKGDIAEGYSVSREKKESFPLTVTSAQKNPTAFYLCASSTTGLNTEAFFGQGTRLTVV.

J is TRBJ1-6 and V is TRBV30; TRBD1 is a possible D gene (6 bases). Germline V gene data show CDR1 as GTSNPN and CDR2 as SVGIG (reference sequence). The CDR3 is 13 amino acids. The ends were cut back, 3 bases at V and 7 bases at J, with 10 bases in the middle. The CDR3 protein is CAWSQGPNSPLHF. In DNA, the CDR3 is TGTGCCTGGAGCCAGGGGCCCAATTCACCCCTCCACTTT. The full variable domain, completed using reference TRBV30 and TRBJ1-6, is SQTIHQWPATLVQPVGSPLSLECTVEGTSNPNLYWYRQAAGRGLQLLFYSVGIGQISSEVPQNLSASRPQDRQFILSSKKLLLSDSGFYLCAWSQGPNSPLHFGNGTRLTVT.

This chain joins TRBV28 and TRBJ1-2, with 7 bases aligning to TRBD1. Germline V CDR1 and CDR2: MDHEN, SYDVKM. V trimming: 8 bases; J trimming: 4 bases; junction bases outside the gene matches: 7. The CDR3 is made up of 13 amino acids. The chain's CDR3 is CASCRGAIYGYTF. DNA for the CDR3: TGTGCCAGCTGCAGGGGGGCGATCTATGGCTACACCTTC.

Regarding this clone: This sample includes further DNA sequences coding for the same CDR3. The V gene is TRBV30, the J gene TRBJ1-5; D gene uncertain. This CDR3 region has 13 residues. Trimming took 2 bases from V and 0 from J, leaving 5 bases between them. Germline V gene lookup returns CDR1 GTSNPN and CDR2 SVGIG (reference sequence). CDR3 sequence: CAWSSDSNQPQHF. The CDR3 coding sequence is TGTGCCTGGAGTTCCGATAGCAATCAGCCCCAGCATTTT.

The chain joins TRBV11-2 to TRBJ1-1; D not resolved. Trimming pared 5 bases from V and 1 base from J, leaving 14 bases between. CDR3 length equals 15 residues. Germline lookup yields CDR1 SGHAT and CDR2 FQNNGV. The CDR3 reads CASSPLGRGNTEAFF. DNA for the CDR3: TGTGCCAGCAGCCCCCTAGGACGGGGGAACACTGAAGCTTTCTTT.

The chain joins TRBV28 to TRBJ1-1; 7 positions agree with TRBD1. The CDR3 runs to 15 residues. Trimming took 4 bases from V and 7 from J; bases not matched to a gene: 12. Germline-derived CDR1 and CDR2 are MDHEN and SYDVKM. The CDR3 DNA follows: TGTGCCAGCAGTTACAAGGACAGGCCTTGGGGTGAAGCTTTCTTT. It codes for CASSYKDRPWGEAFF.

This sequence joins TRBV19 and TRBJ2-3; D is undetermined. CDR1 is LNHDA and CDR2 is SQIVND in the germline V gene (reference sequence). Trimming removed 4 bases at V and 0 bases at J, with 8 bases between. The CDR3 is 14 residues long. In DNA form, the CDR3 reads TGTGCCAGTAGTAGCATATCTAGCACAGATACGCAGTATTTT. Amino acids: CASSSISSTDTQYF.

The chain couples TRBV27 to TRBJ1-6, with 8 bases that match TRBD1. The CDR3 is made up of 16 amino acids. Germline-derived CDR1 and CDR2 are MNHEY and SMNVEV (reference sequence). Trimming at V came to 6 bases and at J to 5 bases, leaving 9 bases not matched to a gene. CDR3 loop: CASSRQGRSNNSPLHF. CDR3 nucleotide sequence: TGTGCCAGCAGCAGACAGGGGCGCAGCAATAATTCACCCCTCCACTTT.

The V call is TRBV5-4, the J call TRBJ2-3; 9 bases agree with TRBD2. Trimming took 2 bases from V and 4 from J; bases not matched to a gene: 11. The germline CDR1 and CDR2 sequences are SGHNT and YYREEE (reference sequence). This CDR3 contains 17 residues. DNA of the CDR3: TGTGCCAGCAGCTTTCTCGTCATGGCGGGGGGGCCAGATACGCAGTATTTT. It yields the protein CASSFLVMAGGPDTQYF.

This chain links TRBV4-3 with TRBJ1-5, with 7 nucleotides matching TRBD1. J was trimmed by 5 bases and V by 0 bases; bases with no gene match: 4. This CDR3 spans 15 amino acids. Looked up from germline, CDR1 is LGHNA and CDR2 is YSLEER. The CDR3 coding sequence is TGCGCCAGCAGCCAAGAAGGGGGACAGTATCAGCCCCAGCATTTT. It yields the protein CASSQEGGQYQPQHF.

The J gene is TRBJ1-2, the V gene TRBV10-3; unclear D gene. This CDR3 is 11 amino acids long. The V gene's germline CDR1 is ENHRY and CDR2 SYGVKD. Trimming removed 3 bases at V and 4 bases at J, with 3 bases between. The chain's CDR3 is CAISDFYGYTF. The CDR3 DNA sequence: TGTGCCATCAGTGACTTCTATGGCTACACCTTC.

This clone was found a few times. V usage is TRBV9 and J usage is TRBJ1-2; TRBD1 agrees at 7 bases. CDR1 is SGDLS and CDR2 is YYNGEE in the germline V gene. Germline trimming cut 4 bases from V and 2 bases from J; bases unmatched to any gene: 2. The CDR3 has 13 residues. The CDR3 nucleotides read TGTGCCAGCAGCACGACAGGGAACTATGGCTACACCTTC. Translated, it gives CASSTTGNYGYTF.

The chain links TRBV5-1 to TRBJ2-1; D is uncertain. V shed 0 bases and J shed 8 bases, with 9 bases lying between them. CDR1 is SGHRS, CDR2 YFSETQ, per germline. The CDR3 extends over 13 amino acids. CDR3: CASSLGLGYEQFF. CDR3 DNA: TGCGCCAGCAGCTTGGGGCTGGGATATGAGCAGTTCTTC.